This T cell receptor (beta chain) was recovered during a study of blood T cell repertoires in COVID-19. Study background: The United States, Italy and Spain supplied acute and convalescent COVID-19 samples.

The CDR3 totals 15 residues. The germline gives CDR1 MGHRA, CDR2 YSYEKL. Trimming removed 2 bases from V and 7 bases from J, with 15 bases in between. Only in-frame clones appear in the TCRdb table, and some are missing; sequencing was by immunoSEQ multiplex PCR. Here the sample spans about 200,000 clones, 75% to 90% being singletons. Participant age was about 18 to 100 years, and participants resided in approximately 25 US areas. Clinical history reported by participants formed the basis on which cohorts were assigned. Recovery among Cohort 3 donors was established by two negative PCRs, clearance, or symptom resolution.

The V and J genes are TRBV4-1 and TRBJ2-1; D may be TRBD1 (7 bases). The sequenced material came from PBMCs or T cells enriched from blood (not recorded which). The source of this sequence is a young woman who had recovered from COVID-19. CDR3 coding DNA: TGCGCCAGCAGCCAAACAGGGGAGGCAAGGAATGAGCAGTTCTTC. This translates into CASSQTGEARNEQFF.